This T cell receptor (beta chain) was retrieved from a study of human CD4 T cells and Enterobacteriaceae. CFSE-low CD25+ ICOS+ proliferating activated T cells were FACS-sorted after roughly 6-7 days. At a 2:1 ratio, CFSE-labeled memory CD4+ T cells were cultured with irradiated autologous monocytes pulsed with antigen. Memory CD4+ T cells were sorted as all CD4+ cells except CD45RA+CCR7+CD95- naive cells, over 98% pure. Sorting first excluded CD8+, CD14+, CD16+, CD56+, CD19+ and CD25-bright cells. Study-level results: Though polyclonal, Enterobacteriaceae-reactive repertoires held fewer clonotypes than S. aureus- or M. tuberculosis-reactive repertoires.

Germline values: CDR1 MNHNS, CDR2 SASEGT. This CDR3 spans 14 amino acids. Trimming stripped 1 base from V and 0 bases from J, with 7 bases between. Only in-frame clones appear in the TCRdb table, and some are missing; sequencing was by immunoSEQ multiplex PCR. Of roughly 830 clones detected, over 45% appear once; the ten largest clones hold about 40%. This clone was picked up a small number of times. Sequencing was performed on bacteria-reactive CD4+ T cells grown in culture. Regarding subset: CFSE-low proliferating memory CD4 T cells sorted after in vitro stimulation with a heat-inactivated bacterium or M. tuberculosis lysate. The V and J genes are TRBV6-1 and TRBJ2-7; D call uncertain. This TCR came from a human donor in good health. The CDR3 loop reads CASSEEPRSYEQYF. CDR3 nucleotides: TGTGCCAGCAGTGAAGAGCCCCGCTCCTACGAGCAGTACTTC.